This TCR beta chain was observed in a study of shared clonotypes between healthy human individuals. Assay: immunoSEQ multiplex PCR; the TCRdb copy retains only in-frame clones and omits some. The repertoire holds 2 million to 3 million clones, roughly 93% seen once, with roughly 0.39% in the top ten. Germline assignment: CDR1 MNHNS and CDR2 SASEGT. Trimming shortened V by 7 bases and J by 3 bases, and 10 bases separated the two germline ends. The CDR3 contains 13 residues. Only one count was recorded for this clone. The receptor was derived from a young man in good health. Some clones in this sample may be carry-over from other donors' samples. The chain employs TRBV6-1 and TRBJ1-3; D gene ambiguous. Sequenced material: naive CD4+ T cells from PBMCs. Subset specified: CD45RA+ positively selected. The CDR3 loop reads CASNLGDGNTIYF. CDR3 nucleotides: TGTGCCAGCAATCTCGGGGATGGAAACACCATATATTTT.